This T cell receptor (beta chain) was identified in a study of cytomegalovirus exposure and HLA in healthy donors. Findings and caveats of the study: On later analysis, the bulk of CMV-associated TCR beta chains appeared to be HLA-restricted. A missense variant in DCLRE1C was later tied to TCR beta V- and J-gene trimming. CMV antigen specificity of a few CMV-associated chains was confirmed in vitro. In presence/absence analyses, roughly uniform sequencing depth across donors was assumed.

Germline values: CDR1 SGHRS, CDR2 YFSETQ. The V gene lost 2 bases and the J gene lost 0 bases, with 8 bases spanning the gap. This CDR3 region has 15 residues. Points on this clone: Its antigen is undetermined.

The PCR contained 60 Vbeta and 13 Jbeta primers. TCRdb's copy holds only in-frame clones and misses some; the assay was immunoSEQ multiplex PCR. The sample has approximately 100,000 clones; about 70% are singletons. The clonotype comes from a woman aged 40 to 50 in good health and CMV-seronegative. Source material: PBMCs. The chain joins TRBV5-1 to TRBJ2-2; weak D call: TRBD1 (6 bases). This CDR3 reads CASSLDRSNTGELFF. CDR3 DNA sequence: TGCGCCAGCAGCTTAGACAGGTCGAACACCGGGGAGCTGTTTTTT.